The 11 T cell receptor beta chains in this list originate from one sample, sequenced in a study of response to subunit inactivated influenza vaccine. One entry per CDR3 protein results from TCRdb running MiXCR on the RT-PCR reads. Here the sample spans more than 600,000 distinct CDR3 sequences, about 18% being singletons. The sample was PBMCs from blood, taken roughly 5 days after vaccination. These receptors were collected from a man aged 45-60 years who received an inactivated influenza vaccine.

The chain uses TRBV5-1 and TRBJ2-5; 7 bases align to TRBD2. Germline CDR1 and CDR2: SGHRS and YFSETQ. Trimming cost V 4 bases and J 2 bases; bases outside gene matches: 8. The CDR3 covers 15 residues. CDR3 protein: CASSPEVLAQETQYF. For the CDR3, the DNA is TGCGCCAGCAGCCCTGAGGTACTAGCGCAAGAGACCCAGTACTTC. Drawing the rest from reference TRBV5-1 and TRBJ2-5, the complete variable domain is KAGVTQTPRYLIKTRGQQVTLSCSPISGHRSVSWYQQTPGQGLQFLFEYFSETQRNKGNFPGRFSGRQFSNSRSEMNVSTLELGDSALYLCASSPEVLAQETQYFGPGTRLLVL.

This clonotype was seen more than once but under ten times. This chain joins TRBV5-6 and TRBJ2-1, with TRBD2 matching over 13 bases. This CDR3 is 16 amino acids long. V shed 4 bases and J 3 bases; nucleotides not matched to a gene: 4. The germline V gene encodes CDR1 SGHDT and CDR2 YYEEEE. The CDR3 loop reads CASSEGLAGVYNEQFF. The CDR3 nucleotides are TGTGCCAGCAGCGAAGGACTAGCGGGAGTCTACAATGAGCAGTTCTTC. Variable domain in full (rest from reference TRBV5-6 and TRBJ2-1): DAGVTQSPTHLIKTRGQQVTLRCSPKSGHDTVSWYQQALGQGPQFIFQYYEEEERQRGNFPDRFSGHQFPNYSSELNVNALLLGDSALYLCASSEGLAGVYNEQFFGPGTRLTVL.

This clonotype has a handful of counts. The chain links TRBV20-1 to TRBJ1-2; 8 bases are a match to TRBD1. CDR3 length equals 16 residues. V dropped 6 bases and J dropped 4; count of bases not matched to a gene: 16. Germline CDR1 and CDR2: DFQATT and SNEGSKA (reference sequence). This chain's CDR3 is CSAVEEGQGVSYGYTF. In DNA, the CDR3 is TGCAGTGCCGTCGAGGAAGGACAGGGAGTAAGCTATGGCTACACCTTC.

This rearrangement joins TRBV30 to TRBJ2-3; a possible D gene is TRBD2 (6 bases). CDR3 size: 13 residues. The germline V gene has CDR1 GTSNPN and CDR2 SVGIG (reference sequence). V was shortened by 2 bases and J by 4 bases, with 10 bases between the two germline ends. The chain's CDR3 is CAWSRLVSDTQYF. The CDR3 nucleotides are TGTGCCTGGAGTCGACTAGTTTCAGATACGCAGTATTTT.

The genes are TRBV20-1 and TRBJ1-5, with 9 bases matching TRBD1. V lost 5 bases to trimming and J lost 6 bases; unmatched junction nucleotides: 8. Germline V gene data show CDR1 as DFQATT and CDR2 as SNEGSKA (reference sequence). The CDR3 loop spans 14 amino acids. The CDR3 here is CSAETGQGSQPQHF. The CDR3 DNA sequence: TGCAGTGCTGAAACCGGACAGGGGAGTCAGCCCCAGCATTTT.

The chain combines TRBV20-1 with TRBJ2-2; TRBD1 matches at 8 bases. V was clipped by 3 bases and J by 2 bases; unmatched bases: 5. CDR1 is DFQATT and CDR2 is SNEGSKA in the germline V gene (reference sequence). The CDR3 length is 15 residues. The DNA of the CDR3 is TGCAGTGCTAGGCGGACAGGGTTAAACACCGGGGAGCTGTTTTTT. Encoded protein: CSARRTGLNTGELFF.

The chain has TRBV12-3 or TRBV12-4 and TRBJ1-6; D unresolved. V lost 5 bases to trimming and J lost 6 bases, with 14 bases between them. This CDR3 comprises 15 residues. CDR3 coding DNA: TGTGCCAGCAGTGAAGGACGGTTTTTTAATTCACCCCTCCACTTT. This sequence encodes CASSEGRFFNSPLHF.

J is TRBJ2-7 and V is TRBV4-3, with D tentatively TRBD1 or TRBD2 (6 bases each). V was cut by 0 bases and J by 2 bases, with 14 bases left in between. This CDR3 contains 16 residues. Germline CDR1 and CDR2: LGHNA and YSLEER. The CDR3 DNA reads TGCGCCAGCAGCCAAGATACTCCGGGGGCCCCCTACGAGCAGTACTTC. Translated, it gives CASSQDTPGAPYEQYF.

The count of this clonotype is one. One end of the junction is discordant with germline, which a read error may explain. As DNA, the CDR3 is TGCAGTGCTAGAGAACAGGACAGGGGGCTCTTCTTC. This gives the protein CSAREQDRGLFF. The rearrangement uses TRBV20-1 and TRBJ1-2, with 11 bases identical to TRBD1. This CDR3 is built from 12 residues. Germline values: CDR1 DFQATT, CDR2 SNEGSKA (reference sequence).

This clonotype came up a few times. V usage is TRBV10-2 and J usage is TRBJ2-3, with TRBD2 matching over 13 bases. The germline V gene encodes CDR1 WSHSY and CDR2 SAAADI. Unmatched junction bases numbered 4, after V lost 6 bases and J lost 1 base. CDR3 length: 16 residues. CDR3 sequence (DNA): TGCGCCAGCAGCGAAGGACTAGCGGGGGGCACAGATACGCAGTATTTT. This codes for CASSEGLAGGTDTQYF.

The genes are TRBV27 and TRBJ2-7; D unclear. This CDR3 spans 13 amino acids. Germline assignment: CDR1 MNHEY and CDR2 SMNVEV (reference sequence). With 5 bases removed from V and 4 bases from J, the gap between germline ends came to 12 bases. CDR3 sequence (DNA): TGTGCCAGCAGTCGGGCGAGCGTTTACGAGCAGTACTTC. Its translation is CASSRASVYEQYF.